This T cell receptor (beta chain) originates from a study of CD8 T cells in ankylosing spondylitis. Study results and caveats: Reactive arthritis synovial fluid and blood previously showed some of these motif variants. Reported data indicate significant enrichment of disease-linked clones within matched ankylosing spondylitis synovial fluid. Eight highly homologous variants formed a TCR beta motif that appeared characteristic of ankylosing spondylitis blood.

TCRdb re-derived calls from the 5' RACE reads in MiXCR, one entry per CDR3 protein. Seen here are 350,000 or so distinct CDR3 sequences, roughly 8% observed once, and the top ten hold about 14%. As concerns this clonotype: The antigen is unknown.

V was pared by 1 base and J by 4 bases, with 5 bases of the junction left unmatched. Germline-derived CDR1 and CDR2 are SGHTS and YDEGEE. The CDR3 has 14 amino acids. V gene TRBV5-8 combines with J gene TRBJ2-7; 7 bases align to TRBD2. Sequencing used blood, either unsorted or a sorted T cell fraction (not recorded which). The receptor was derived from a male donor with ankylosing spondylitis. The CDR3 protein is CASSLRGVQYEQYF. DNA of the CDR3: TGTGCCAGCAGCTTGCGGGGGGTACAGTACGAGCAGTACTTC.